The rows below give T cell receptor beta chains drawn from one sample of a study of response to subunit inactivated influenza vaccine. TCRdb re-derived calls from the RT-PCR reads in MiXCR, one entry per CDR3 protein. This sample has a few hundred thousand distinct CDR3 sequences, with roughly 15% found just once. The sequenced sample was PBMCs from blood, obtained 11 to 12 days after vaccination. The source is a man aged 45-60 years who received an inactivated influenza vaccine. The CDR3 runs from the conserved cysteine through the conserved F or W. D genes are given only for firm matches.

cdr3_aa: CASSESRGATDTQYF; v_call: TRBV6-4; d_call: .; j_call: TRBJ2-3
cdr3_aa: CAISVGANEQYF; v_call: TRBV10-3; d_call: .; j_call: TRBJ2-7
cdr3_aa: CASSQLTSGSPTDTQYF; v_call: TRBV14; d_call: TRBD2; j_call: TRBJ2-3
cdr3_aa: CASSLGGLRNTGELFF; v_call: TRBV7-8; d_call: .; j_call: TRBJ2-2
cdr3_aa: CSVKQRRTGELFF; v_call: TRBV29-1; d_call: .; j_call: TRBJ2-2
cdr3_aa: CASSYGWGSTDTQYF; v_call: TRBV12-3/TRBV12-4; d_call: .; j_call: TRBJ2-3
cdr3_aa: CASSLGRINEKLFF; v_call: TRBV28; d_call: .; j_call: TRBJ1-4
cdr3_aa: CASRGVMAGGYPGANVLTF; v_call: TRBV2; d_call: TRBD1; j_call: TRBJ2-6
cdr3_aa: CSARDLTSYGYTF; v_call: TRBV20-1; d_call: .; j_call: TRBJ1-2
cdr3_aa: CASSLARWGLYF; v_call: TRBV28; d_call: .; j_call: TRBJ2-7
cdr3_aa: CASSLMTTQETQYF; v_call: TRBV11-2; d_call: .; j_call: TRBJ2-5
cdr3_aa: CASSLTPREDTGELFF; v_call: TRBV5-5; d_call: .; j_call: TRBJ2-2
cdr3_aa: CASSLSEFSGNTIYF; v_call: TRBV7-6; d_call: .; j_call: TRBJ1-3
cdr3_aa: CSTRLATEQFF; v_call: TRBV20-1; d_call: TRBD2; j_call: TRBJ2-1
cdr3_aa: CASRLDTANYGYTF; v_call: TRBV6-1; d_call: .; j_call: TRBJ1-2
cdr3_aa: CASSLHQGPNGYTF; v_call: TRBV14; d_call: .; j_call: TRBJ1-2
cdr3_aa: CSASSRQGYYNEQFF; v_call: TRBV20-1; d_call: .; j_call: TRBJ2-1
cdr3_aa: CASSLDRYTHEQYF; v_call: TRBV5-1; d_call: .; j_call: TRBJ2-7
cdr3_aa: CSARNILRDEQYF; v_call: TRBV20-1; d_call: .; j_call: TRBJ2-7
cdr3_aa: CASVVHQETQYF; v_call: TRBV7-9; d_call: .; j_call: TRBJ2-5
cdr3_aa: CSAPRTGEKQYF; v_call: TRBV20-1; d_call: TRBD1; j_call: TRBJ2-7
cdr3_aa: CASSRSPSGSTDTQYF; v_call: TRBV5-1; d_call: TRBD2; j_call: TRBJ2-3
cdr3_aa: CASSSWGQAYEQYF; v_call: TRBV7-2; d_call: TRBD1; j_call: TRBJ2-7
cdr3_aa: CASRNSEGTYEQYF; v_call: TRBV7-9; d_call: .; j_call: TRBJ2-7
cdr3_aa: CSVDGGAHYNEQFF; v_call: TRBV29-1; d_call: .; j_call: TRBJ2-1
cdr3_aa: CASSQDLQGWHEQYF; v_call: TRBV4-2; d_call: .; j_call: TRBJ2-7
cdr3_aa: CASSPGATNNEQFF; v_call: TRBV18; d_call: .; j_call: TRBJ2-1
cdr3_aa: CASSLAYRMGFSYEQYF; v_call: TRBV7-8; d_call: .; j_call: TRBJ2-7
cdr3_aa: CASSLRDSPYEQYF; v_call: TRBV11-2; d_call: TRBD1; j_call: TRBJ2-7
cdr3_aa: CASSEQSRGTEAFF; v_call: TRBV14; d_call: .; j_call: TRBJ1-1
cdr3_aa: CASSLAGAGAYGYTF; v_call: TRBV7-9; d_call: .; j_call: TRBJ1-2
cdr3_aa: CASRDTTGAGEAFF; v_call: TRBV11-2; d_call: TRBD1; j_call: TRBJ1-1
cdr3_aa: CASSRFRGQGSPLHF; v_call: TRBV3-1; d_call: TRBD1; j_call: TRBJ1-6
cdr3_aa: CASSEGTSGYEQYF; v_call: TRBV7-2; d_call: TRBD2; j_call: TRBJ2-7
cdr3_aa: CASGETRGDTQYF; v_call: TRBV2; d_call: .; j_call: TRBJ2-3
cdr3_aa: CSARTRLGTGELFF; v_call: TRBV20-1; d_call: .; j_call: TRBJ2-2
cdr3_aa: CASSVQGGVADTQYF; v_call: TRBV5-1; d_call: .; j_call: TRBJ2-3
cdr3_aa: CASSLVNSGSGNEQFF; v_call: TRBV7-2; d_call: TRBD2; j_call: TRBJ2-1
cdr3_aa: CSAMVGSYNEQFF; v_call: TRBV20-1; d_call: .; j_call: TRBJ2-1
cdr3_aa: CASSLMGRSRVETQYF; v_call: TRBV6-1; d_call: .; j_call: TRBJ2-5
cdr3_aa: CASRGLDRPLTYEQYF; v_call: TRBV6-2/TRBV6-3; d_call: TRBD2; j_call: TRBJ2-7
cdr3_aa: CASIPYAGSSYNEQFF; v_call: TRBV7-2; d_call: .; j_call: TRBJ2-1
cdr3_aa: CSVRDRPQYEQYF; v_call: TRBV29-1; d_call: TRBD1; j_call: TRBJ2-7
cdr3_aa: CDSSLLQGVNEQFF; v_call: TRBV7-9; d_call: .; j_call: TRBJ2-1
cdr3_aa: CASSLAGGFGEQFF; v_call: TRBV12-3/TRBV12-4; d_call: .; j_call: TRBJ2-1
cdr3_aa: CASSLGTLYEQYF; v_call: TRBV11-2; d_call: .; j_call: TRBJ2-7
cdr3_aa: CASSHLGAEQYF; v_call: TRBV4-1; d_call: .; j_call: TRBJ2-7
cdr3_aa: CSARRRSGGPYNEQFF; v_call: TRBV20-1; d_call: TRBD2; j_call: TRBJ2-1
cdr3_aa: CASSQASRQGAYEQYF; v_call: TRBV4-2; d_call: TRBD1; j_call: TRBJ2-7
cdr3_aa: CASSPRQGVKLFF; v_call: TRBV12-3/TRBV12-4; d_call: TRBD1; j_call: TRBJ1-4
cdr3_aa: CASSLRQVHGELFF; v_call: TRBV12-3/TRBV12-4; d_call: .; j_call: TRBJ2-2
cdr3_aa: CASRRVQGRSEAFF; v_call: TRBV5-1; d_call: .; j_call: TRBJ1-1
cdr3_aa: CASSYSGRYRVTGELFF; v_call: TRBV6-5; d_call: .; j_call: TRBJ2-2
cdr3_aa: CASSQEWRGEETQYF; v_call: TRBV4-2; d_call: TRBD2; j_call: TRBJ2-5
cdr3_aa: CAIRDNRDSGELFF; v_call: TRBV10-3; d_call: .; j_call: TRBJ2-2
cdr3_aa: CASSLKGPNPGTAGTDTQYF; v_call: TRBV7-3; d_call: TRBD1; j_call: TRBJ2-3
cdr3_aa: CASSPGGGARGYEQYF; v_call: TRBV5-1; d_call: TRBD2; j_call: TRBJ2-7
cdr3_aa: CASSYGDDRDNSPLHF; v_call: TRBV6-5; d_call: TRBD1; j_call: TRBJ1-6
cdr3_aa: CSVTSGGSTDTQYF; v_call: TRBV29-1; d_call: TRBD2; j_call: TRBJ2-3
cdr3_aa: CASSPVRYQETQYF; v_call: TRBV5-1; d_call: .; j_call: TRBJ2-5